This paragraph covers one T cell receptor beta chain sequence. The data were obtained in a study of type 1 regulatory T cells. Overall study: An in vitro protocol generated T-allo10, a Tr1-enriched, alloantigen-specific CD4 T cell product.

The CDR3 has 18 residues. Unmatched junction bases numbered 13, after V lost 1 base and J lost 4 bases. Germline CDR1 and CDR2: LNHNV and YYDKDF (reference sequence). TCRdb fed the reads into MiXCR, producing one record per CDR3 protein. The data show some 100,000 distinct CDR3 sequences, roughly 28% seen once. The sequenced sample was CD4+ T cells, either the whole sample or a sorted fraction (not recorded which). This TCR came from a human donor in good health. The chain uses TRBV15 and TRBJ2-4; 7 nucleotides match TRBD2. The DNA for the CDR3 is TGTGCCACCAGCAGAGGAGGGGACGGGGGGACGCTGAAAAACATTCAGTACTTC. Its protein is CATSRGGDGGTLKNIQYF.